This paragraph covers one T cell receptor (beta chain) sequence. Spike-ins of synthetic TCR analog templates went into each PCR. Using immunoSEQ multiplex PCR, the repertoire was profiled, and TCRdb retains in-frame clones only, with some absent. The repertoire holds tens of thousands of clones, with 88% as singletons. The data stem from a study of PD-L1 blockade in urothelial cancer. This CDR3 is 19 amino acids long. Looked up from germline, CDR1 is LGHNA and CDR2 is YNFKEQ. J gave up 7 bases and V 1 base, and 16 bases lay outside the gene matches. Noted time point: peripheral blood 6 weeks after treatment start. Anywhere from 1 to 8 samples came from each patient, spanning pretreatment and on-treatment.

The clonotype originates from a man aged 60-69 years with urothelial cancer. The rearrangement links TRBV4-2 to TRBJ1-4; TRBD1 agrees at 9 bases. The source material was PBMCs, sampled around atezolizumab (anti-PD-L1) treatment. In nucleotides, the CDR3 is TGTGCCAGCAGCCAAGTCACAGGGGGCCGAACCCTCTTGGGTGAAAAACTGTTTTTT. This gives the protein CASSQVTGGRTLLGEKLFF.